This TCR beta chain appears in the sequencing data of a study of tumor-infiltrating lymphocytes in localized non-small cell lung cancer. For the study at large: Resected tumor was paired with non-adjacent uninvolved lung from the same patient.

The V gene lost 4 bases and the J gene lost 6 bases, with 13 bases spanning the gap. In germline, CDR1 is SGHKS, CDR2 YYEKEE (reference sequence). The CDR3 covers 13 residues. TCRdb's table, derived via immunoSEQ multiplex PCR, lists solely in-frame clones and lacks some. The sample records around 3,800 clones, 79% being singletons. General observations from the study: Immunotypes IM1 and IM2 had similar TCR-derived T-cell fractions. Technical variation could not be separated from intratumor heterogeneity here. Only some patients had TCR sequencing, depending on available tissue.

A word on this clone: What it recognizes is unknown.

The gene calls are TRBV5-5 and TRBJ1-2, with D tentatively TRBD1 (5 bases). Sequenced input: uninvolved lung tissue not adjacent to the tumor. This receptor was obtained from a human donor with non-small cell lung cancer. The CDR3 here is CASSPEWGDGYTF. DNA of the CDR3: TGTGCCAGCAGCCCCGAATGGGGGGATGGCTACACCTTC.